These 9 T cell receptor beta chains share one sample of origin, sequenced in a study of shared clonotypes between healthy human individuals. As defined, naive CD8 cells were CD45RO-negative and positively selected for CCR7, with terminally differentiated effector memory CD45RA+ cells excluded. The data were produced by immunoSEQ multiplex PCR, yet TCRdb's version contains in-frame clones alone and is incomplete. The top ten clones hold approximately 1.6% of a sample with around 1.9 million clones, 80% to 95% of them seen once. The sequencing sample was made of naive CD8+ T cells from PBMCs. These receptors came from a man younger than 35 in good health. Some clones in this sample may be carry-over from other donors' samples.

Concerning this clone: The sample has other DNA sequences that encode this CDR3 too. The CDR3 DNA reads TGTGCCACCAGCAGAGGTGCGGGAAGCACAGATACGCAGTATTTT. This translates into CATSRGAGSTDTQYF. The rearrangement joins TRBV15 to TRBJ2-3; possible D gene TRBD2, 6 bases. V was clipped by 1 base and J by 0 bases, with 8 bases between them. The CDR3 is 15 amino acids. CDR1 is LNHNV and CDR2 is YYDKDF in the germline V gene (reference sequence).

The chain is built from TRBV7-9 and TRBJ2-6; TRBD2 agrees at 7 bases. Germline values: CDR1 SEHNR, CDR2 FQNEAQ (reference sequence). The junction had 8 bases not matched to a gene; V was cut back by 5 bases and J by 1 base. CDR3 length: 17 residues. CDR3 protein: CASSERSGGSGANVLTF. The CDR3 nucleotides are TGTGCCAGCAGCGAGAGATCCGGGGGGTCTGGGGCCAACGTCCTGACTTTC.

The chain recombines TRBV27 with TRBJ2-7; D is uncertain. Trimming left V 9 bases short and J 1 base short, with 25 bases between. This CDR3 comprises 17 residues. Per the germline V gene, CDR1 is MNHEY and CDR2 is SMNVEV (reference sequence). The DNA for the CDR3 is TGTGCCAGTCAGCCCGGCGCAGGAGTTCTTTGGTCCTACGAGCAGTACTTC. It translates to CASQPGAGVLWSYEQYF.

This clone was seen a single time. The genes are TRBV5-1 and TRBJ1-2; possible D gene TRBD1, 6 bases. The CDR3 runs 15 residues. CDR1 and CDR2 (germline): SGHRS, YFSETQ. Trimming took 1 base from V and 3 from J, leaving 13 bases between them. In nucleotides, the CDR3 is TGCGCCAGCAGCTTGACCTTACAGGGTCACTATGGCTACACCTTC. Translation gives CASSLTLQGHYGYTF.

The chain recombines TRBV6-5 with TRBJ2-1; 7 bases match TRBD1. Trimming cost V 4 bases and J 4 bases; bases outside gene matches: 7. The CDR3 totals 15 residues. The germline gives CDR1 MNHEY, CDR2 SVGAGI. CDR3 nucleotides: TGTGCCAGCAGTTTGGACAGGAAGGGTTACAATGAGCAGTTCTTC. Protein sequence: CASSLDRKGYNEQFF.

This clone appeared a few times. This chain uses TRBV9 with TRBJ1-5; a weak D match, TRBD1 (6 bases). The CDR3 has 13 residues. The V gene's germline CDR1 is SGDLS and CDR2 YYNGEE. The germline V and J ends were trimmed by 4 bases and 12 bases, with 17 bases remaining between them. The CDR3 reads CASSPSDDRFQHF. CDR3 DNA: TGTGCCAGCAGCCCGTCGGATGACAGGTTCCAGCATTTT. Full variable domain (remainder filled in from reference TRBV9 and TRBJ1-5): DSGVTQTPKHLITATGQRVTLRCSPRSGDLSVYWYQQSLDQGLQFLIQYYNGEERAKGNILERFSAQQFPDLHSELNLSSLELGDSALYFCASSPSDDRFQHFGDGTRLSIL.

This clone was found once. The rearrangement uses TRBV14 and TRBJ2-7; D is unresolved. The CDR3 is made up of 14 amino acids. The germline V gene encodes CDR1 SGHDN and CDR2 FVKESK. Trimming took off 4 bases at V and 0 bases at J, with 10 bases between the two ends. The CDR3 sequence is CASSLLVSSYEQYF. The CDR3 nucleotides read TGTGCCAGCAGCCTGCTCGTGAGCTCCTACGAGCAGTACTTC.

Concerning this clone: The sample carries other DNA sequences with the same CDR3. The rearrangement joins TRBV19 to TRBJ2-2, with 8 bases identical to TRBD2. CDR3 length: 14 residues. The germline V gene encodes CDR1 LNHDA and CDR2 SQIVND (reference sequence). The V gene end was trimmed by 8 bases and the J gene end by 1 base; junction bases not matched to a gene: 3. The CDR3: CASSLAGNTGELFF. The CDR3 DNA follows: TGTGCCAGTTCGCTAGCGGGGAACACCGGGGAGCTGTTTTTT.

This chain links TRBV27 with TRBJ2-1, with 8 bases aligning to TRBD1. Germline values: CDR1 MNHEY, CDR2 SMNVEV (reference sequence). The CDR3 spans 16 residues. V shed 2 bases, J shed 6 bases, and the junction held 9 bases outside the gene matches. CDR3 DNA sequence: TGTGCCAGCAGTTTAGTGGGACAGGTAGGGGCCAATGAGCAGTTCTTC. Protein: CASSLVGQVGANEQFF.